The clone carrying this T cell receptor beta chain appeared a few times. Together with a sample-barcoded 5' primer, a J-beta primer mix was included in a second PCR lasting about 6 to 11 cycles. MiXCR was run by TCRdb on the 5' RACE reads, yielding one entry per CDR3 protein. The sample shows just under 550,000 distinct CDR3 sequences, about 25% of them seen only once. Donation came from healthy Caucasian individuals in Russia who were aged roughly 6 to 95. This specimen belongs to a study of blood T cells in healthy people across ages. Looked up from germline, CDR1 is LNHDA and CDR2 is SQIVND (reference sequence). J lost 8 bases, V lost 5 bases, and 6 bases had no gene match. This CDR3 contains 15 residues. The same data also contributed to another study, on T cells of mothers and their children.

The specimen sequenced was blood. The sequence derives from a boy aged 10-17 years in good health. The chain employs TRBV19 and TRBJ2-1; 13 bases match TRBD2. Here the CDR3 reads CASSRTSGSFDEQFF. CDR3 coding DNA: TGTGCCAGTAGTCGGACTAGCGGGAGTTTTGATGAGCAGTTCTTC.